The rows below give T cell receptor beta chains drawn from one sample of a study of post-analysis software for immune sequencing data. Each CDR3 protein gets one entry after TCRdb re-called the PCR reads with MiXCR. The repertoire includes 820,000 or so distinct CDR3 sequences, approximately 50% of them detected once, and approximately 4.2% sits in the top ten. Sequenced: blood. These receptors were taken from a girl under 18 with multiple sclerosis. CDR3s include the opening cysteine and the closing phenylalanine or tryptophan. The D gene is left open where the match is weak. Clone size appears in some rows only: once, few, many, or a class for an expanded clone.

len | abundance | d_gene | j_gene | v_gene | CDR3aa | CDR3nt
13 | - | - | TRBJ1-1 | TRBV20-1 | CSAGGGGNTEAFF | TGCAGTGCCGGGGGCGGGGGGAACACTGAAGCTTTCTTT
15 | few | - | TRBJ2-2 | TRBV4-2 | CASSGTPANTGELFF | TGTGCCAGCAGCGGGACCCCCGCGAACACCGGGGAGCTGTTTTTT
15 | - | TRBD1 | TRBJ1-2 | TRBV27 | CASSRDRGAYHGYTF | TGTGCCAGCAGTAGGGACAGGGGCGCTTACCATGGCTACACCTTC
17 | - | TRBD2 | TRBJ2-1 | TRBV4-1 | CASSQDRASGSYNEQFF | TGCGCCAGCAGCCAAGATAGGGCTAGCGGCTCCTACAATGAGCAGTTCTTC
13 | many | - | TRBJ2-1 | TRBV7-3 | CASSPLTSLEQFF | TGTGCCAGCAGCCCCCTAACTAGCCTGGAGCAGTTCTTC
12 | - | - | TRBJ2-5 | TRBV2 | CASRGREETQYF | TGTGCCAGCAGGGGACGGGAAGAGACCCAGTACTTC
14 | few | - | TRBJ2-7 | TRBV6-1 | CASRSGESSYEQYF | TGTGCCAGCAGGAGCGGTGAGAGCTCCTACGAGCAGTACTTC
16 | - | - | TRBJ2-7 | TRBV7-8 | CASSLWGEEASYEQYF | TGTGCCAGCAGCTTATGGGGCGAGGAAGCCTCCTACGAGCAGTACTTT
13 | - | TRBD1 | TRBJ2-3 | TRBV10-3 | CAIGTGGTDTQYF | TGTGCAATCGGGACAGGGGGCACAGATACGCAGTATTTT
13 | - | - | TRBJ1-1 | TRBV29-1 | CSAQQGSDTEAFF | TGCAGCGCCCAACAGGGTTCAGACACTGAAGCTTTCTTT
11 | few | - | TRBJ2-5 | TRBV20-1 | CSASGGETQYF | TGCAGTGCTAGCGGTGGGGAGACCCAGTACTTC
18 | - | TRBD1 | TRBJ2-3 | TRBV6-1 | CASTATDRGYLSTDTQYF | TGTGCCAGCACCGCCACGGACAGGGGGTATTTGAGCACAGATACGCAGTATTTT
14 | - | - | TRBJ2-7 | TRBV6-5 | CASSYSKDIGEQYF | TGTGCCAGCAGTTACTCGAAGGACATCGGCGAGCAGTACTTC
14 | few | - | TRBJ2-5 | TRBV7-9 | CASSFTSLQETQYF | TGTGCCAGCAGCTTCACTAGTTTACAAGAGACCCAGTACTTC
17 | - | TRBD2 | TRBJ2-3 | TRBV6-1 | CASSITTSGRTTDTQYF | TGTGCCAGCAGTATTACGACTAGCGGGAGAACCACAGATACGCAGTATTTT
12 | few | - | TRBJ2-1 | TRBV7-9 | CASKVDGNEQFF | TGTGCCAGCAAGGTGGACGGCAATGAGCAGTTCTTC
14 | - | TRBD1 | TRBJ1-2 | TRBV5-1 | CASSLSQGNYGYTF | TGCGCCAGCAGCTTGTCACAGGGGAACTATGGCTACACCTTC
15 | - | - | TRBJ2-1 | TRBV7-9 | CASSSWGDVNNEQFF | TGTGCCAGCAGCTCCTGGGGGGACGTTAACAATGAGCAGTTCTTC
13 | - | - | TRBJ2-6 | TRBV15 | CATSSAGANVLTF | TGTGCCACCAGCAGTGCTGGGGCCAACGTCCTGACTTTC
17 | few | - | TRBJ1-5 | TRBV6-1 | CASRARRIMRSNQPQHF | TGTGCCAGCAGGGCACGCAGGATAATGCGTAGCAATCAGCCCCAGCATTTT
15 | few | TRBD1 | TRBJ2-7 | TRBV20-1 | CSAEEAGQATYEQYF | TGCAGTGCAGAGGAGGCGGGACAGGCTACCTACGAGCAGTACTTC
17 | - | TRBD2 | TRBJ2-7 | TRBV9 | CASSASFSVAGRYEQYF | TGTGCCAGCAGCGCGTCGTTCTCAGTAGCGGGAAGGTACGAGCAGTACTTC
13 | - | TRBD2 | TRBJ2-5 | TRBV20-1 | CSASSGGGETQYF | TGCAGTGCTAGCTCGGGAGGAGGAGAGACCCAGTACTTC
16 | - | - | TRBJ1-4 | TRBV20-1 | CSAQAASGVDNEKLFF | TGCAGTGCACAGGCGGCCTCCGGGGTGGATAATGAAAAACTGTTTTTT
17 | - | TRBD1 | TRBJ2-3 | TRBV18 | CASSPSAAGGGTDTQYF | TGTGCCAGCTCACCATCCGCTGCAGGGGGAGGCACAGATACGCAGTATTTT
14 | few | TRBD1 | TRBJ2-5 | TRBV3-1 | CASSRWTGLETQYF | TGTGCCAGCAGCCGATGGACAGGTCTTGAGACCCAGTACTTC
14 | - | TRBD1 | TRBJ1-2 | TRBV7-3 | CASSPPDRGRGYTF | TGTGCCAGCAGCCCACCAGACAGGGGGCGAGGCTACACCTTC
14 | few | - | TRBJ1-3 | TRBV29-1 | CSAASQGHGNTIYF | TGCAGCGCCGCGTCCCAGGGGCACGGAAACACCATATATTTT
14 | - | - | TRBJ2-1 | TRBV10-3 | CATGRPGSYNEQFF | TGTGCCACCGGGCGTCCTGGCTCCTACAATGAGCAGTTCTTC
16 | - | - | TRBJ2-5 | TRBV4-1 | CASSQDSSQGRRTQYF | TGCGCCAGCAGCCAAGATTCCAGCCAGGGAAGAAGGACCCAGTACTTC
17 | - | - | TRBJ2-5 | TRBV29-1 | CSVEANRDIRGQETQYF | TGCAGCGTTGAAGCTAACCGGGACATCCGTGGGCAAGAGACCCAGTACTTC
14 | - | TRBD2 | TRBJ2-5 | TRBV5-6 | CASSLSGGGETQYF | TGTGCCAGCAGCTTGAGCGGGGGGGGAGAGACCCAGTACTTC
12 | - | TRBD1 | TRBJ2-7 | TRBV20-1 | CSTGQGVDEQYF | TGCAGCACGGGACAGGGCGTCGACGAGCAGTACTTC
14 | - | - | TRBJ2-1 | TRBV5-1 | CASSLREGGNEQFF | TGCGCCAGCAGCTTGAGGGAGGGGGGTAATGAGCAGTTCTTC
15 | - | - | TRBJ2-6 | TRBV12-3/TRBV12-4 | CASITGSSGANVLTF | TGTGCCAGCATAACAGGGAGCTCTGGGGCCAACGTCCTGACTTTC
16 | few | TRBD1 | TRBJ2-6 | TRBV12-5 | CASGGQRVLGANVLTF | TGTGCTAGTGGGGGACAGCGCGTTTTAGGGGCCAACGTCCTGACTTTC
15 | - | - | TRBJ1-1 | TRBV7-3 | CASSLTGDGNTEASF | TGTGCCAGCAGCTTAACGGGGGACGGGAACACTGAAGCTTCCTTT
13 | - | - | TRBJ2-2 | TRBV10-3 | CTIRPKGDGELFF | TGTACCATTAGACCAAAAGGTGACGGGGAGCTGTTTTTT
15 | - | - | TRBJ1-1 | TRBV7-9 | CASSLGGDTNTEAFF | TGTGCCAGCAGCTTAGGAGGGGACACGAACACTGAAGCTTTCTTT
15 | - | TRBD1 | TRBJ1-5 | TRBV29-1 | CSVLTGGHSNQPQHF | TGCAGCGTCCTTACAGGGGGACATAGCAATCAGCCCCAGCATTTT
13 | - | TRBD2 | TRBJ2-7 | TRBV6-2/TRBV6-3 | CASKTSGNYEQYF | TGTGCCAGCAAAACTAGCGGGAACTACGAGCAGTACTTC
14 | - | - | TRBJ2-3 | TRBV29-1 | CSVAGTFFTDTQYF | TGCAGCGTAGCCGGGACATTTTTCACAGATACGCAGTATTTT
12 | few | - | TRBJ2-7 | TRBV13 | CASSFGAYEQYF | TGTGCCAGCAGCTTCGGGGCGTACGAGCAGTACTTC
13 | - | - | TRBJ1-3 | TRBV29-1 | CSVEGLSGNTIYF | TGCAGCGTTGAAGGGCTATCGGGAAACACCATATATTTT
15 | - | - | TRBJ1-1 | TRBV10-1 | CASSERAGVDTEAFF | TGCGCCAGCAGTGAGAGGGCAGGGGTCGACACTGAAGCTTTCTTT
15 | - | - | TRBJ2-7 | TRBV6-2/TRBV6-3 | CASSYNAGVSYEQYF | TGTGCCAGCAGTTACAACGCAGGGGTGAGCTACGAGCAGTACTTC
12 | - | - | TRBJ1-1 | TRBV7-9 | CASSLVAGTTFF | TGTGCCAGCAGCTTGGTTGCGGGGACGACTTTCTTT